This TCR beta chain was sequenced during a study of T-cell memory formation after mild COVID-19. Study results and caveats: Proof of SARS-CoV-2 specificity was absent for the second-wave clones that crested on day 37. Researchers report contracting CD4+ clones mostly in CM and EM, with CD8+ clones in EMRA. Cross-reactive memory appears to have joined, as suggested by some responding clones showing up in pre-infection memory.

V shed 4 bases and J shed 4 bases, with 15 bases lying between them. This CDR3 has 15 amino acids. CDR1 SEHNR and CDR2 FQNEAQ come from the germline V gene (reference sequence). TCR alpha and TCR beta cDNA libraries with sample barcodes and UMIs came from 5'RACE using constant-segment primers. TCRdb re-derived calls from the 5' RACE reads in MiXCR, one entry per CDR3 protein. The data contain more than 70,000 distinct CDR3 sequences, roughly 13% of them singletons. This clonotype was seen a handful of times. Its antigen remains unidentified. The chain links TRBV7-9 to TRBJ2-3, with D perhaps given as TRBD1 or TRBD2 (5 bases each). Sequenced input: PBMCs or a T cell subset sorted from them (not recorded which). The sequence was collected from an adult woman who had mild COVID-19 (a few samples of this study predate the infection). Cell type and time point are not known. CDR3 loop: CASSSSGTPSDTQYF. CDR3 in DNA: TGTGCCAGCAGCTCTTCCGGGACCCCCTCAGATACGCAGTATTTT.